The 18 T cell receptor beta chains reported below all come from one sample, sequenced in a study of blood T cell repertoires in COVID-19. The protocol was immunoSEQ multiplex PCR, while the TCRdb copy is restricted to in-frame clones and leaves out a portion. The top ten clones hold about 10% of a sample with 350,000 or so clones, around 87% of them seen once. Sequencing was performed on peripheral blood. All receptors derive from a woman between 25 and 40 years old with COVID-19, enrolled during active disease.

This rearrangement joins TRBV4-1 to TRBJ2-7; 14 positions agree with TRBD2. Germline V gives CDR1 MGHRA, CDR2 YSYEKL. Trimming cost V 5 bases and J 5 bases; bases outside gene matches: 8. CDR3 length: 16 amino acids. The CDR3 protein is CASSVGPGLAGDEQYF. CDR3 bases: TGCGCCAGCAGCGTAGGCCCGGGACTAGCGGGAGACGAGCAGTACTTC.

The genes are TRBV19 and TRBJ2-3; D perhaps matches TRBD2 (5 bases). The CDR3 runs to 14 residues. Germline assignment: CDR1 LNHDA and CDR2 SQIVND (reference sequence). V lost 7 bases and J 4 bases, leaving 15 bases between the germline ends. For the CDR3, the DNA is TGTGCCAGTACCTTATCAGCGGTTCCAGATACGCAGTATTTT. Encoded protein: CASTLSAVPDTQYF.

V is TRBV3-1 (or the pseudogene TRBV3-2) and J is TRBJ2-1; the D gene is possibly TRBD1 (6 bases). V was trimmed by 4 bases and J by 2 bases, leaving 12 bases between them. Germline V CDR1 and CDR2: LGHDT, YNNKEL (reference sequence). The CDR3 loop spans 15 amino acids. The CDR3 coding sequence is TGTGCCAGCAGCCCCTGGGCAGGGGCCTACAATGAGCAGTTCTTC. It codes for CASSPWAGAYNEQFF.

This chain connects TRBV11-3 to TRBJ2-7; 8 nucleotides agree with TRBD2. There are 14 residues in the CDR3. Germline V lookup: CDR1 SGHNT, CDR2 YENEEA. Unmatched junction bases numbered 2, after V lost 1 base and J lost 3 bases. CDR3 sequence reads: CASSLVAGSYEQYF. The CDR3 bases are TGTGCCAGCAGCTTAGTAGCGGGAAGCTACGAGCAGTACTTC.

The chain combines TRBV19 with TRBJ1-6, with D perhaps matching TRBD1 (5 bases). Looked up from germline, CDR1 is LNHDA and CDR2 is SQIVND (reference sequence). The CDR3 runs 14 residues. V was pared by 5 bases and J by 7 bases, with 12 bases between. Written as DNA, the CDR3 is TGTGCCAGTAGTCCCAGGGTGGGGAATTCACCCCTCCACTTT. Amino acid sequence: CASSPRVGNSPLHF.

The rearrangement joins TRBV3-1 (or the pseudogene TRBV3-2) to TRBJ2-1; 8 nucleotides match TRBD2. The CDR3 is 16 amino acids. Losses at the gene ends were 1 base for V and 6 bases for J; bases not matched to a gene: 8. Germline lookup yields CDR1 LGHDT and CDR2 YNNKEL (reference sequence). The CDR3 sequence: CASSQGREGPVNEQFF. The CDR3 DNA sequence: TGTGCCAGCAGCCAAGGACGGGAGGGCCCAGTCAATGAGCAGTTCTTC.

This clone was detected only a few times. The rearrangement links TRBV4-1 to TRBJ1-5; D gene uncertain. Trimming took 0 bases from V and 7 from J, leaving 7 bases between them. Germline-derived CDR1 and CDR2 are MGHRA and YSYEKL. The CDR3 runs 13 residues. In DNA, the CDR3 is TGCGCCAGCAGCCAAGAGGGAGGACAGCCCCAGCATTTT. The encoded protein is CASSQEGGQPQHF.

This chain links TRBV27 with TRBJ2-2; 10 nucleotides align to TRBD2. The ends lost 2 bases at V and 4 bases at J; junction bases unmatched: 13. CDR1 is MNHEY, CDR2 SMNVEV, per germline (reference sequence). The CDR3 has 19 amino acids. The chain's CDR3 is CASSLMSLAGVRTTGELFF. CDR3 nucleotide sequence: TGTGCCAGCAGTTTAATGAGTCTAGCGGGAGTTCGAACCACCGGGGAGCTGTTTTTT.

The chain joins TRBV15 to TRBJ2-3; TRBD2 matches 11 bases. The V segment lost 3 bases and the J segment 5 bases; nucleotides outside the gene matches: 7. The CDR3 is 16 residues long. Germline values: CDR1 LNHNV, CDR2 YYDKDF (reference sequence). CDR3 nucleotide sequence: TGTGCCACCAGCAGTTTAGCGGGAGGGCCGGAAGATACGCAGTATTTT. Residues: CATSSLAGGPEDTQYF.

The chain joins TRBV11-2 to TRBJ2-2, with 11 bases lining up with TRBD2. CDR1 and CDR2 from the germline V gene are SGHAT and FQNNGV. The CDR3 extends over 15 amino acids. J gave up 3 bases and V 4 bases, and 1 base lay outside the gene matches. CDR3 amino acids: CASSSSGRYTGELFF. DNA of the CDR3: TGTGCCAGCAGCTCTAGCGGGAGGTACACCGGGGAGCTGTTTTTT.

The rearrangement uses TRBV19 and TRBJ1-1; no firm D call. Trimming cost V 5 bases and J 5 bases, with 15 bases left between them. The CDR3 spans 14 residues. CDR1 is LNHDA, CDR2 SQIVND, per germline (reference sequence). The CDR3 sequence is CASSANGILTEAFF. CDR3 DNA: TGTGCCAGTAGTGCGAACGGGATCCTGACTGAAGCTTTCTTT.

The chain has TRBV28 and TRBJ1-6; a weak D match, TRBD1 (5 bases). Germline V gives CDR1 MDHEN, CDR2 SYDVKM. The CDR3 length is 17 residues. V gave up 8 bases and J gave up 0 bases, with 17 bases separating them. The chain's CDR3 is CASRPSGGSSYNSPLHF. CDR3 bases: TGTGCCAGCCGGCCCTCGGGGGGGAGCTCCTATAATTCACCCCTCCACTTT.

The CDR3 sequence: CASTPHWAGLADTQYF. The CDR3 DNA sequence: TGTGCCAGCACCCCCCACTGGGCGGGACTGGCAGATACGCAGTATTTT. This chain connects TRBV6-2 or TRBV6-3 to TRBJ2-3; weak D call: TRBD2 (6 bases). Germline CDR1 is MNHEY and CDR2 is SVGEGT. The CDR3 length is 16 residues. The V gene lost 7 bases and the J gene lost 4 bases, with 21 bases spanning the gap.

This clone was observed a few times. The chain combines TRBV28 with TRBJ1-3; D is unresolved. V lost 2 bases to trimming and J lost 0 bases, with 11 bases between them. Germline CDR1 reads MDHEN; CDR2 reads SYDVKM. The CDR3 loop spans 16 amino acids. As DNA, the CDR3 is TGTGCCAGCAGTTTACAAGTTCTCAGCTCTGGAAACACCATATATTTT. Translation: CASSLQVLSSGNTIYF.

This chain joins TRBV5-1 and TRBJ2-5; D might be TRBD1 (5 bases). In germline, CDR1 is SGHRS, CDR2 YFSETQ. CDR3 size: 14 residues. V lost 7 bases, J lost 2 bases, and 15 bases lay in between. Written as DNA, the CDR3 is TGCGCCAGCCGCGCGCAGGGTGGTCAAGAGACCCAGTACTTC. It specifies CASRAQGGQETQYF.

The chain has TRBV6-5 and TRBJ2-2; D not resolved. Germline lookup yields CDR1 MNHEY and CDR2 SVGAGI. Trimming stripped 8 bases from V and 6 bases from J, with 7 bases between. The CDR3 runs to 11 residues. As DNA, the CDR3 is TGTGCCAGCGCACGGGCCGGGGAGCTGTTTTTT. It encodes CASARAGELFF.

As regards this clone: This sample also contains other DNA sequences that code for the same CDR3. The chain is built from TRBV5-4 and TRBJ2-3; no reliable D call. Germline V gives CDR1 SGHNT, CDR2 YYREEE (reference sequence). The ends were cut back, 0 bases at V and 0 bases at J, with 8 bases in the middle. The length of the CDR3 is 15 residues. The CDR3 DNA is TGTGCCAGCAGCTTGGGGCCGACTAGCACAGATACGCAGTATTTT. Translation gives CASSLGPTSTDTQYF.

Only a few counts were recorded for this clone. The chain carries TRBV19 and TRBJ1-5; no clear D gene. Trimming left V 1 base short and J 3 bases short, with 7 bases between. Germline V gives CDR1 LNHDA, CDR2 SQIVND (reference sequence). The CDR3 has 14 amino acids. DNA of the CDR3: TGTGCCAGTAGTATAGCAGTATACAATCAGCCCCAGCATTTT. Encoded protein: CASSIAVYNQPQHF.